This T cell receptor beta chain was found in a study of blood T cell repertoires in COVID-19. Study overall: PBMCs, B-cell-depleted T cells, or T cells were the source of the cDNA or gDNA that made up the material.

Seattle patient enrollment occurred during active infection, with longitudinal follow-up thereafter. The method was immunoSEQ multiplex PCR; TCRdb's version includes in-frame clones alone and lacks a portion of them. The sample contains around 300,000 clones, about 89% of which appear only once. The V gene's germline CDR1 is MNHNY and CDR2 SVGAGI (reference sequence). The V gene lost 2 bases and the J gene lost 1 base, with 8 bases spanning the gap. The CDR3 is 15 residues long. This clone came up once. The J gene is TRBJ2-2, the V gene TRBV6-6, with D hard to call. This TCR came from a woman aged 25-40 years with COVID-19, enrolled during active disease. The sequencing sample was made of peripheral blood. In DNA form, the CDR3 reads TGTGCCAGCAGTTACAACGCGGAGAACACCGGGGAGCTGTTTTTT. It codes for CASSYNAENTGELFF.